These T cell receptor beta chains were read from a single sample in a study of cytomegalovirus exposure and HLA in healthy donors. The data were produced by immunoSEQ multiplex PCR, yet TCRdb's version contains in-frame clones alone and is incomplete. This sample's table reports about 41,000 clones. The specimen sequenced was PBMCs. Receptors originate from a young man in good health and CMV-seronegative. The CDR3 runs from the conserved cysteine through the conserved F or W. Fields, in order: J gene, D gene, V gene, CDR3 protein. A D gene is named only where the DNA matches it firmly.

TRBJ2-7 | - | TRBV28 | CASYSTTGPHTYEQYF
TRBJ2-1 | TRBD2 | TRBV5-6 | CASSPRLAAYNEQFF
TRBJ2-3 | TRBD1 | TRBV5-1 | CASSRGQGRGTDTQYF
TRBJ1-5 | TRBD1 | TRBV5-1 | CASSLGTGGQPQHF
TRBJ2-2 | - | TRBV6-1 | CASSAYPGTGELFF
TRBJ2-3 | TRBD1 | TRBV4-2 | CASSQVRTGGMDTQYF
TRBJ2-7 | - | TRBV6-1 | CASSEARRSSYEQYF
TRBJ1-2 | - | TRBV9 | CASSVGIGGRGANYGYTF
TRBJ2-1 | TRBD1 | TRBV18 | CASSPTRGRNEQFF
TRBJ1-1 | - | TRBV6-5 | CASISGGGGTEAFF
TRBJ1-1 | TRBD1 | TRBV4-2 | CASSQDPGTGGMNTEAFF
TRBJ2-7 | TRBD1 | TRBV7-8 | CASSLAGTGVGEQYF
TRBJ2-2 | - | TRBV7-9 | CASSSGTGELFF
TRBJ1-1 | - | TRBV6-4 | CASSTRGSGTEAFF
TRBJ2-3 | - | TRBV25-1 | CASSVGGAPQYF
TRBJ2-3 | - | TRBV18 | CASSPGFTDTQYF
TRBJ2-2 | - | TRBV9 | CASSLIPGSASNTGELFF
TRBJ1-6 | - | TRBV6-1 | CASSEAGFVNSPLHF
TRBJ1-5 | - | TRBV4-2 | CASSQDNTANQPQHF
TRBJ2-4 | - | TRBV30 | CASRGKVGSENPTVAAKNIQYF
TRBJ2-4 | TRBD1 | TRBV29-1 | CSVDRDTKNIQYF
TRBJ1-3 | - | TRBV6-5 | CASSYSGSSGNTIYF
TRBJ2-6 | TRBD1 | TRBV5-1 | CASSLGGTGSSGANVLTF
TRBJ1-1 | - | TRBV29-1 | CSVEDRWIGSGAFF
TRBJ2-1 | TRBD1 | TRBV5-5 | CASSLDGTGHNEQFF
TRBJ2-1 | TRBD2 | TRBV11-1 | CASSSPGLALNEQFF
TRBJ2-2 | TRBD2 | TRBV9 | CASKHSGGATGELFF
TRBJ2-7 | - | TRBV6-5 | CASRSRVSSYEQYF
TRBJ2-2 | TRBD1 | TRBV4-2 | CASSTGQDTGELFF
TRBJ2-6 | - | TRBV19 | CASSIDVQANVLTF
TRBJ2-3 | TRBD2 | TRBV14 | CASNPAGGDTQYF
TRBJ2-7 | - | TRBV4-1 | CASSQREVYEQYF
TRBJ2-2 | - | TRBV15 | CATSRKAVGTGELFF
TRBJ1-5 | TRBD1 | TRBV5-6 | CASSLARGAAKPQHF
TRBJ2-5 | - | TRBV9 | CASSVAGQSSMETQYF
TRBJ2-1 | TRBD1 | TRBV2 | CASSEGDRGSDEQFF
TRBJ2-6 | TRBD2 | TRBV10-3 | CAISRASGNSGANVLTF
TRBJ1-2 | - | TRBV2 | CASSVQLNYGYTF
TRBJ2-1 | TRBD1 | TRBV5-1 | CASSLLTGVNEQFF
TRBJ2-7 | - | TRBV5-8 | CASSLAGSYEQYF
TRBJ2-7 | - | TRBV19 | CASSQDGGWSYEQYF
TRBJ2-2 | TRBD2 | TRBV5-1 | CASSFSIAGVNTGELFF
TRBJ1-4 | TRBD1 | TRBV5-1 | CASSFDRGGEKLFF
TRBJ2-5 | TRBD2 | TRBV5-1 | CASSLPDGGNQYF
TRBJ2-7 | TRBD1 | TRBV7-8 | CASSSDRGGEQYF
TRBJ1-5 | - | TRBV30 | CAWRPQGGGNQPQHF
TRBJ1-2 | - | TRBV29-1 | CSVEDLAGSNYGYTF
TRBJ2-2 | - | TRBV6-5 | CASKQPGDTGELFF
TRBJ2-7 | TRBD2 | TRBV4-3 | CASSQDPHRTSGGDYEQYF
TRBJ1-2 | TRBD1 | TRBV5-1 | CASSLDRGRDGYTF
TRBJ1-1 | - | TRBV7-8 | CASSPYMNTEAFF